This T cell receptor (beta chain) comes out of a study of blood T cell repertoires in COVID-19. Study-level information: COVID-19 samples collected from the United States, Italy and Spain covered acute and convalescent phases.

Membership in each cohort depended on participant-reported clinical history. Recovered status in Cohort 3 required two negative PCRs, clearance, or symptom resolution. Source study methods: How many nucleated cells were present was estimated from reference gene primer amplification. TCRdb keeps only in-frame clones here, not all; method: immunoSEQ multiplex PCR. Clone size and the V and J calls come from that table; the DNA yielded D and trimming. Of about 250,000 clones listed, 85% to 90% are singletons. The receptor was isolated from a man younger than 30 who had recovered from COVID-19. Sequenced sample: PBMCs or T cells enriched from blood (not recorded which).

The CDR3 is CASSLAWQGANTEAFF. CDR3 coding DNA: TGTGCCAGCAGCTTGGCCTGGCAGGGGGCCAACACTGAAGCTTTCTTT. The chain combines TRBV5-4 with TRBJ1-1; TRBD1 matches at 8 bases. The junction had 6 bases not matched to a gene; V was cut back by 0 bases and J by 2 bases. The CDR3 has 16 amino acids. Germline CDR1 and CDR2: SGHNT and YYREEE (reference sequence).